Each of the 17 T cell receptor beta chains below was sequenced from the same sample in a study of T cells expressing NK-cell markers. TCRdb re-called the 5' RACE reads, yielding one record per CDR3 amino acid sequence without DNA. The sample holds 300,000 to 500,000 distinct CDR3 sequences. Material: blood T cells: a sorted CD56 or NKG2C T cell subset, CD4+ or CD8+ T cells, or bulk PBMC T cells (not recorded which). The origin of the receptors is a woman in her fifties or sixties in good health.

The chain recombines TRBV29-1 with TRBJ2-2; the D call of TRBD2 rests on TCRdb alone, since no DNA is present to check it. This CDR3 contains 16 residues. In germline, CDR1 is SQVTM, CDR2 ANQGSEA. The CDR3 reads CSVEGLAGVSTGELFF.

CDR3 amino acids: CSARQGHTTGELFF. The chain couples TRBV20-1 to TRBJ2-2; checking the TCRdb D call of TRBD1 is not possible without DNA. CDR3 length: 14 amino acids. Germline V gene data show CDR1 as DFQATT and CDR2 as SNEGSKA (reference sequence).

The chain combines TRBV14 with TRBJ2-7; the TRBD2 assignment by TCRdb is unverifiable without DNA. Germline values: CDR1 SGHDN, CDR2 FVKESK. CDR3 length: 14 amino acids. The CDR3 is CASSQGLVGYEQYF.

CDR3 protein: CAIRKDSRDTEAFF. This rearrangement joins TRBV10-3 to TRBJ1-1; no DNA is available, so the TRBD1 call from TCRdb remains unchecked. The CDR3 runs 14 residues. The germline V gene has CDR1 ENHRY and CDR2 SYGVKD.

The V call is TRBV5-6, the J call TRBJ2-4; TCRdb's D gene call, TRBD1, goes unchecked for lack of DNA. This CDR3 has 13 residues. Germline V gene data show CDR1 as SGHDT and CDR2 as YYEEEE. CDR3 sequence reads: CASRVDSGNIQYF.

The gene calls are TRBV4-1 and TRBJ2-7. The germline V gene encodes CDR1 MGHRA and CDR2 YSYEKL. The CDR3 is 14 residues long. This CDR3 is CASSQGRFSYEQYF.

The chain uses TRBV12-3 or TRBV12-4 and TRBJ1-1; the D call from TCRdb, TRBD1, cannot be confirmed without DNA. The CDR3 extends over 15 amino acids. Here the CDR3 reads CASSPRQPMNTEAFF.

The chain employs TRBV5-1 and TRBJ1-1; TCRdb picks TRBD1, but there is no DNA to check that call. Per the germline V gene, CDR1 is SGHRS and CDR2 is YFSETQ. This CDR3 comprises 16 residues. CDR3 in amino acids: CASSLGRDRVVAEAFF.

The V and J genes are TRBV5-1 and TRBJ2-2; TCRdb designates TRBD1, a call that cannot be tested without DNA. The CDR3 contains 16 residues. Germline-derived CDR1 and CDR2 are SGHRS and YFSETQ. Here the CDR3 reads CASTPPGGQNTGELFF.

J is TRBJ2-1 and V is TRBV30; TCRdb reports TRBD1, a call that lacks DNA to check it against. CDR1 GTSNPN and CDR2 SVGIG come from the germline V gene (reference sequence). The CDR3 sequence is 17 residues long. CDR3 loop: CAWSSQGDRGSIDEQFF.

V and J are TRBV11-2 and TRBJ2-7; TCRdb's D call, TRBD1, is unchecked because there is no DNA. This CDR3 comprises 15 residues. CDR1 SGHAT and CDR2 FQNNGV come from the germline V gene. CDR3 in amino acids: CASSLRSRGRDEQYF.

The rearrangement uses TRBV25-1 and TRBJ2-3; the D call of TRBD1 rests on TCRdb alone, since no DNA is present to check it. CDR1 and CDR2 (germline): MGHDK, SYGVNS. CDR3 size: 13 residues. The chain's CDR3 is CASGRVTTDTQYF.

The CDR3 protein is CASSLSLPNTEAFF. The V and J genes are TRBV7-8 and TRBJ1-1. CDR1 and CDR2 from the germline V gene are SGHVS and FQNEAQ. This CDR3 contains 14 residues.

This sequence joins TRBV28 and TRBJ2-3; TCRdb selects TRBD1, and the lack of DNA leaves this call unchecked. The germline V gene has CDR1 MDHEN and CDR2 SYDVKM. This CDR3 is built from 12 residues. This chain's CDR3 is CASSSQGGTQYF.

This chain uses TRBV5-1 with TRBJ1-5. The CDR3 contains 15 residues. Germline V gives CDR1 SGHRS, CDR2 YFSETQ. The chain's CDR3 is CASSDGRGGDQPQHF.

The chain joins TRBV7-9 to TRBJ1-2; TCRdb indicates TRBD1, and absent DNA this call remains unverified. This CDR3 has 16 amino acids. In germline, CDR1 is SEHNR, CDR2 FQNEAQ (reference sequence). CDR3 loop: CASSPIWGQGADGYTF.

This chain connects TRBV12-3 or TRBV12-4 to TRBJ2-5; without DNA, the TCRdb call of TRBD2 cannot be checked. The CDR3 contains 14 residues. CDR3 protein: CASSPTGLAGTQYF.